This TCR beta chain was profiled in a study of Ad26.COV2.S vaccination and SARS-CoV-2 variants. Overall study findings and caveats: After vaccination, substantial breadth of spike-specific CD8+ and CD4+ responses was reported.

The treatment was: around 19 received Ad26.COV2.S at low or high dose, single or two shots; about 5 received placebo; per-sample allocation not given. Samples came from day 63 after the first vaccine or placebo injection. Note on this clone: Its antigen is still unknown.

This CDR3 region has 15 residues. V was shortened by 2 bases and J by 3 bases, with 13 bases between the two germline ends. Germline assignment: CDR1 MNHEY and CDR2 SVGAGI. The data were produced by immunoSEQ multiplex PCR, yet TCRdb's version contains in-frame clones alone and is incomplete. Of a few hundred thousand clones listed, roughly 91% are singletons. The chain employs TRBV6-5 and TRBJ1-2, with TRBD1 as a possible D gene (5 bases). The starting material was peripheral blood, obtained in a trial of Ad26.COV2.S vaccine versus placebo. This clonotype originated in a person between 18 and 60 years old who received the Ad26.COV2.S COVID-19 vaccine or a placebo. CDR3 sequence (DNA): TGTGCCAGCAGTTACGGGCCCAGGGAAGACTATGGCTACACCTTC. Its protein is CASSYGPREDYGYTF.